This TCR beta chain was sequenced in a study of control samples from healthy donors and cancer patients. Assay used: immunoSEQ multiplex PCR; TCRdb lists only in-frame clones, some missing. The table records 100,000 or so clones, roughly four fifths of them present only once. The length of the CDR3 is 15 residues. Germline loops: CDR1 LNHDA, CDR2 SQIVND (reference sequence). Trimming cost V 5 bases and J 0 bases, with 11 bases left between them. Sequencing was carried out using blood. The chain combines TRBV19 with TRBJ1-5; D may be TRBD1 (6 bases). The sequence was obtained from a woman in her forties or fifties in good health. CDR3 amino acids: CASSPTGNSNQPQHF. CDR3 nucleotides: TGTGCCAGTAGTCCGACAGGTAATAGCAATCAGCCCCAGCATTTT.